What follows are 25 T cell receptor beta chains derived from one specimen sequenced in a study of blood T cells in healthy people across ages. A second PCR of roughly 7 to 11 cycles used a sample-barcoded 5' primer and a J-beta primer mix. TCRdb recomputed calls from the 5' RACE reads with MiXCR, one row per CDR3 protein. The sample has about 1,600,000 distinct CDR3 sequences, 42% seen once. Material: blood. These receptors all stem from a woman aged 18-35 years in good health.

V gene TRBV6-1 combines with J gene TRBJ1-4; a possible D gene is TRBD1 (6 bases). Trimming cost V 2 bases and J 6 bases, with 10 bases left between them. The CDR3 extends over 14 amino acids. The germline V gene has CDR1 MNHNS and CDR2 SASEGT. In DNA form, the CDR3 reads TGTGCCAGCAGTGAAAACGGGGGCGATGAAAAACTGTTTTTT. Amino acids: CASSENGGDEKLFF.

CDR3 loop: CASSDWQHQELFF. DNA for the CDR3: TGTGCCAGCAGTGACTGGCAGCACCAGGAGCTGTTTTTT. The chain couples TRBV2 to TRBJ2-2; D unresolved. This CDR3 region has 13 residues. Trimming pared 3 bases from V and 10 bases from J, leaving 12 bases between. Germline values: CDR1 SNHLY, CDR2 FYNNEI.

This clonotype was observed a few times. The CDR3 DNA is TGTGCCAGCAGCCACGACGTAGGCTCCTACGAGCAGTACTTC. Translated, it gives CASSHDVGSYEQYF. The V and J genes are TRBV12-3 or TRBV12-4 and TRBJ2-7, with D unresolved. The CDR3 runs to 14 residues. Trimming removed 6 bases from V and 0 bases from J, with 12 bases in between.

The V gene is TRBV9, the J gene TRBJ2-1; TRBD2 agrees at 9 bases. The V segment lost 3 bases and the J segment 0 bases; nucleotides outside the gene matches: 13. The CDR3 loop spans 19 amino acids. CDR1 and CDR2 (germline): SGDLS, YYNGEE. In nucleotides, the CDR3 is TGTGCCAGCAGCGGGAAGACTAGCGGAGTTTCTAGCTCCTACAATGAGCAGTTCTTC. This codes for CASSGKTSGVSSSYNEQFF.

V and J are TRBV5-1 and TRBJ2-1; the match to TRBD2 covers 7 bases. Trimming cost V 4 bases and J 8 bases; bases outside gene matches: 9. CDR3 size: 14 residues. Germline lookup yields CDR1 SGHRS and CDR2 YFSETQ. CDR3 amino acids: CASSPGGSGHEQFF. Written as DNA, the CDR3 is TGCGCCAGCAGCCCGGGGGGTAGCGGCCATGAGCAGTTCTTC.

The rearrangement links TRBV6-1 to TRBJ2-1, with 10 bases lining up with TRBD1. The J call may be wrong; the DNA end is better matched by TRBJ2-7. CDR1 and CDR2 from the germline V gene are MNHNS and SASEGT. This CDR3 region has 13 residues. The CDR3 DNA follows: TGTGCCAGCCGGGACAGGGGTAGCAATGAGCAGTACTTC. Translated, it gives CASRDRGSNEQYF.

This clonotype occurred a few times. The chain carries TRBV4-1 and TRBJ2-5; the match to TRBD2 covers 10 bases. This CDR3 comprises 17 residues. Trimming at V came to 0 bases and at J to 6 bases, leaving 10 bases not matched to a gene. Germline loops: CDR1 MGHRA, CDR2 YSYEKL. CDR3 protein: CASSQEVPSGGRKTQYF. The CDR3 coding sequence is TGCGCCAGCAGCCAAGAAGTCCCTAGCGGGGGCCGAAAGACCCAGTACTTC.

This clonotype was seen more than once but under ten times. The rearrangement links TRBV7-9 to TRBJ2-1, with TRBD2 identical over 9 bases. Germline V lookup: CDR1 SEHNR, CDR2 FQNEAQ (reference sequence). The junction had 5 bases not matched to a gene; V was cut back by 2 bases and J by 6 bases. The CDR3 length is 15 residues. The CDR3 is CASSLLPSGANEQFF. In DNA form, the CDR3 reads TGTGCCAGCAGCTTATTGCCTAGCGGGGCCAATGAGCAGTTCTTC.

This clonotype has just a few counts. The gene calls are TRBV4-1 and TRBJ1-6, with a weak D call TRBD1 (6 bases). This CDR3 has 18 amino acids. In germline, CDR1 is MGHRA, CDR2 YSYEKL. V lost 3 bases and J 6 bases, leaving 21 bases between the germline ends. CDR3 protein: CASSHAGGGGAGNSPLHF. As DNA, the CDR3 is TGCGCCAGCAGCCATGCAGGCGGGGGGGGCGCGGGTAATTCACCCCTCCACTTT.

This clonotype was recorded a few times. The rearrangement links TRBV7-8 to TRBJ2-7, with D perhaps matching TRBD2 (6 bases). Germline CDR1 SGHVS, CDR2 FQNEAQ. This CDR3 is 15 amino acids long. V was cut by 2 bases and J by 5 bases, with 16 bases left in between. CDR3 sequence reads: CASSLLGGAPHEQYF. The CDR3 DNA follows: TGTGCCAGCAGCTTATTGGGCGGGGCTCCCCACGAGCAGTACTTC.

The rearrangement uses TRBV29-1 and TRBJ2-5; D is perhaps TRBD1 or TRBD2 (5 bases each). The DNA end lines up better with TRBJ2-7; the J call may be wrong. The CDR3 loop spans 14 amino acids. Germline-derived CDR1 and CDR2 are SQVTM and ANQGSEA. The CDR3 DNA sequence: TGCAGCGTTGAAGAACCGGGACCCTCCTACGAGCAGTACTTC. It is translated as CSVEEPGPSYEQYF.

V gene TRBV5-6 combines with J gene TRBJ1-2, with D perhaps TRBD1 (5 bases). Germline assignment: CDR1 SGHDT and CDR2 YYEEEE. The CDR3 consists of 14 residues. V lost 4 bases, J lost 2 bases, and 12 bases lay in between. The CDR3: CASSRGRENYGYTF. CDR3 DNA: TGTGCCAGCAGCCGGGGGAGGGAGAACTATGGCTACACCTTC.

The gene calls are TRBV2 and TRBJ2-1; 16 bases agree with TRBD2. Germline assignment: CDR1 SNHLY and CDR2 FYNNEI. The V gene end was trimmed by 11 bases and the J gene end by 5 bases; junction bases not matched to a gene: 3. The CDR3 consists of 14 residues. The CDR3 nucleotides are TGTGCCTGGGGACTAGCGGGAGGGAACAATGAGCAGTTCTTC. It specifies CAWGLAGGNNEQFF.

Remarks on this clonotype: The junction departs from the called germline gene at one end, perhaps through a read error. The chain is built from TRBV7-9 and TRBJ1-6, with 10 positions matching TRBD1. The CDR3 contains 16 residues. Germline V gives CDR1 SEHNR, CDR2 FQNEAQ (reference sequence). CDR3: CAGSPGDRGGNSPLHF. The CDR3 bases are TGTGCCGGCAGCCCAGGGGACAGGGGAGGTAATTCACCCCTCCACTTT.

The rearrangement uses TRBV11-3 and TRBJ1-5; 8 nucleotides match TRBD1. With 3 bases clipped from V and 6 bases from J, the junction kept 16 bases outside the gene matches. The CDR3 sequence is 18 residues long. Per the germline V gene, CDR1 is SGHNT and CDR2 is YENEEA. CDR3 nucleotide sequence: TGTGCCAGCAGCTTCCAACCTGGTCCGGACAGGGCAGTTCAGCCCCAGCATTTT. It specifies CASSFQPGPDRAVQPQHF.

CDR3 coding DNA: TGCAGTGGTTTCGGTAGCGGGGGCCCCGGCACAGATACGCAGTATTTT. This codes for CSGFGSGGPGTDTQYF. The chain links TRBV20-1 to TRBJ2-3; 9 nucleotides agree with TRBD2. V gave up 7 bases and J gave up 1 base; unmatched junction bases: 12. The CDR3 loop spans 16 amino acids. The germline V gene encodes CDR1 DFQATT and CDR2 SNEGSKA (reference sequence).

The genes are TRBV6-1 and TRBJ2-7, with 8 bases that match TRBD2. With the DNA end fitting TRBJ2-4 better, the J assignment may be wrong. The germline CDR1 and CDR2 sequences are MNHNS and SASEGT. The CDR3 sequence is 14 residues long. The CDR3 nucleotides are TGTGCCAGCTTGGATCAGCGGGAGTTGTACATTCAGTACTTC. It yields the protein CASLDQRELYIQYF.

The CDR3 loop is CSATKTQGVADTQYF. CDR3 nucleotides: TGCAGTGCTACCAAGACCCAGGGCGTCGCAGATACGCAGTATTTT. This chain connects TRBV20-1 to TRBJ2-3; a weak D match, TRBD1 (5 bases). This CDR3 has 15 residues. The V end lost 4 bases, the J end lost 4 bases, and 18 bases lay between the germline ends. Germline-derived CDR1 and CDR2 are DFQATT and SNEGSKA (reference sequence).

This clonotype was observed a handful of times. The rearrangement links TRBV20-1 to TRBJ1-2; D not resolved. CDR1 DFQATT and CDR2 SNEGSKA come from the germline V gene (reference sequence). The V gene lost 4 bases and the J gene lost 5 bases, with 17 bases spanning the gap. The CDR3 consists of 14 residues. CDR3 loop: CSATTEAAVYGYTF. The CDR3 DNA reads as TGCAGTGCTACCACAGAGGCGGCGGTATATGGCTACACCTTC.

This chain uses TRBV27 with TRBJ2-3; TRBD1 is a possible D gene (6 bases). Germline V gene data show CDR1 as MNHEY and CDR2 as SMNVEV (reference sequence). V was pared by 6 bases and J by 0 bases, with 19 bases between. This CDR3 is 17 amino acids long. The CDR3 coding sequence is TGTGCCAGCAGCCTATCCACCACAGGGTCTAGCACAGATACGCAGTATTTT. It encodes CASSLSTTGSSTDTQYF.

There are a few counts of this clonotype. The chain employs TRBV18 and TRBJ2-5, with a weak D call TRBD2 (6 bases). In germline, CDR1 is KGHSH, CDR2 LQKENI. The CDR3 covers 14 residues. Trimming left V 0 bases short and J 11 bases short, with 16 bases between. The CDR3 nucleotides read TGTGCCAGCTCACCACCTGCGGGGCGCGAGGAGCAGTACTTC. Its protein is CASSPPAGREEQYF.

V and J are TRBV20-1 and TRBJ2-1; TRBD2 aligns across 12 bases. Trimming took 0 bases from V and 5 from J; bases not matched to a gene: 5. Germline V CDR1 and CDR2: DFQATT, SNEGSKA (reference sequence). CDR3 length: 16 residues. CDR3 nucleotides: TGCAGTGCTAGAGACCCGACTAGCGGGGGAAACAATGAGCAGTTCTTC. The encoded protein is CSARDPTSGGNNEQFF.

A single count supports this clonotype. This chain uses TRBV2 with TRBJ1-4; TRBD1 is a possible D gene (6 bases). CDR1 and CDR2 (germline): SNHLY, FYNNEI. V lost 6 bases to trimming and J lost 6 bases, with 17 bases between them. CDR3 length: 15 amino acids. CDR3 nucleotide sequence: TGTGCCAGCAGCATTTATGGGGGGCGCGATGAAAAACTGTTTTTT. Translating it yields CASSIYGGRDEKLFF.

This clonotype was seen a handful of times. The genes are TRBV20-1 and TRBJ1-2, with D perhaps TRBD1 (6 bases). V was trimmed by 3 bases and J by 0 bases, leaving 11 bases between them. From germline, CDR1 is DFQATT and CDR2 SNEGSKA (reference sequence). This CDR3 is 14 amino acids long. CDR3: CSARRQDTNYGYTF. In DNA, the CDR3 is TGCAGTGCTAGGCGACAGGATACTAACTATGGCTACACCTTC.

J is TRBJ2-1 and V is TRBV27, with TRBD2 matching 7 bases. J was trimmed by 8 bases and V by 7 bases; bases with no gene match: 17. CDR1 is MNHEY and CDR2 is SMNVEV in the germline V gene (reference sequence). The CDR3 covers 16 residues. This CDR3 is CASKWEGTGPWDEQFF. CDR3 in DNA: TGTGCCAGCAAATGGGAGGGGACTGGCCCTTGGGATGAGCAGTTCTTC.